Listed below are T cell receptor beta chains from one sample, sequenced in a study of cytomegalovirus exposure and HLA in healthy donors. The table came from immunoSEQ multiplex PCR; TCRdb's copy has only in-frame clones and leaves some out. The table lists some 160,000 clones, approximately 78% of them singletons, with about 1.5% in the top ten. Sequencing was done on a sample of PBMCs. The receptor source for this set is a male donor in good health and CMV-seronegative. The CDR3 runs from the conserved cysteine through the conserved F or W. The D gene is left open where the match is weak. Only some rows state a clone size, as once, few, many or a class for expanded clones.

J gene | V gene | clone size | D gene | CDR3 DNA | CDR3 protein
TRBJ2-1 | TRBV18 | . | . | TGTGCCAGCTCACCACCCACTCCTTCCTTCTACAATGAGCAGTTCTTC | CASSPPTPSFYNEQFF
TRBJ1-6 | TRBV5-5 | few | . | TGTGCCAGCAGCCCCTCCGGAACAGCTTATTCACCCCTCCACTTT | CASSPSGTAYSPLHF
TRBJ2-2 | TRBV6-4 | few | . | TGTGCCAGCAGTGACACTAGCACCGGGGAGCTGTTTTTT | CASSDTSTGELFF
TRBJ2-7 | TRBV7-2 | . | TRBD2 | TGTGCCAGTAGACTAGCGGGAGGCTACGAGCAGTACTTC | CASRLAGGYEQYF
TRBJ2-7 | TRBV27 | few | . | TGTGCCAGCAGTTTAGGGAGAGCCTACGAGCAGTACTTC | CASSLGRAYEQYF
TRBJ2-7 | TRBV5-1 | . | TRBD2 | TGCGCCAGCAGCTTAACTCTTAGCGGGGGTGCATACGAGCAGTACTTC | CASSLTLSGGAYEQYF
TRBJ1-2 | TRBV7-9 | . | . | TGTGCCAGCAGTCGGGACACCCGAAACTATGGCTACACCTTC | CASSRDTRNYGYTF
TRBJ2-2 | TRBV7-8 | . | . | TGTGCCAGCAGCTTAGGGGGCAAAGGGTCCCACACCGGGGAGCTGTTTTTT | CASSLGGKGSHTGELFF
TRBJ1-1 | TRBV28 | . | . | TGTGCCAGCATCGAAGGGCAGGGTGCTTCTAAGGCTTTCTTT | CASIEGQGASKAFF
TRBJ2-7 | TRBV7-6 | . | . | TGTGCCAGCAGCTTAGTCAGGGACGAGCAGTACTTC | CASSLVRDEQYF
TRBJ2-1 | TRBV7-8 | . | TRBD2 | TGTGCCAGCAGCTTATCAAGCGGGATTTACAATGAGCAGTTCTTC | CASSLSSGIYNEQFF
TRBJ2-3 | TRBV6-5 | . | . | TGTGCCAGCAGTTATTTAAGCGGCACAGATACGCAGTATTTT | CASSYLSGTDTQYF
TRBJ1-1 | TRBV7-6 | . | . | TGTGCCAGCAGCACAGAGAACACTGAAGCTTTCTTT | CASSTENTEAFF
TRBJ2-3 | TRBV28 | . | TRBD2 | TGTGCCAGCAGTTCCACCACTAGCGGGAGGTATACAGATACGCAGTATTTT | CASSSTTSGRYTDTQYF
TRBJ1-2 | TRBV6-6 | . | TRBD1 | TGTGCCAGCAGTTACCTCCGCCCAGGGGGCGGGCATGGCTACACCTTC | CASSYLRPGGGHGYTF
TRBJ2-1 | TRBV6-5 | . | TRBD1 | TGTGCCAGCAGGCGGGACAGGTTATTCAATGAGCAGTTCTTC | CASRRDRLFNEQFF
TRBJ2-5 | TRBV18 | . | . | TGTGCCAGCTCCCCCAGGTCGGAGACCCAGTACTTC | CASSPRSETQYF
TRBJ1-3 | TRBV10-3 | . | . | TGTGCCACCCACGGCAGGGAGGACACCATATATTTT | CATHGREDTIYF
TRBJ1-2 | TRBV5-6 | . | TRBD1 | TGTGCCAGCAGCCCAGGGACAGCAAACTATGGCTACACCTTC | CASSPGTANYGYTF
TRBJ2-3 | TRBV15 | . | . | TGTGCCACCAGCAGAGAGGAACAGGCCCGGTGGAACACAGATACGCAGTATTTT | CATSREEQARWNTDTQYF
TRBJ1-1 | TRBV28 | . | . | TGTGCCAGCAGCTCATCAGGGCTGGCGAACACTGAAGCTTTCTTT | CASSSSGLANTEAFF
TRBJ2-7 | TRBV15 | . | TRBD2 | TGTGCCACCAGGGCTAGCGGGAGCTACGAGCAGTACTTC | CATRASGSYEQYF
TRBJ1-5 | TRBV18 | . | . | TGTGCCAGCTCACCACGGTCGGGGGGGTGGCAGCCCCAGCATTTT | CASSPRSGGWQPQHF
TRBJ2-1 | TRBV5-5 | . | . | TGTGCCAGCAGCCCCCGGGGTACTGTTGCCGACTACAATGAGCAGTTCTTC | CASSPRGTVADYNEQFF
TRBJ1-2 | TRBV28 | . | . | TGTGCCATCCCCAAGGGGGGGAGTAACTATGGCTACACCTTC | CAIPKGGSNYGYTF
TRBJ1-1 | TRBV15 | . | TRBD1 | TGTGCCACCAGCAGGGAGGGACAGGGGAACACTGAAGCTTTCTTT | CATSREGQGNTEAFF
TRBJ2-3 | TRBV5-6 | . | TRBD2 | TGTGCCAGCAGCTTGGTAGGGACTAGCGCCACAGATACGCAGTATTTT | CASSLVGTSATDTQYF
TRBJ1-4 | TRBV18 | . | TRBD1 | TGTGCCAGCTCACCACCAACAGGGGAGCGAGATGAAAAACTGTTTTTT | CASSPPTGERDEKLFF
TRBJ1-3 | TRBV2 | once | . | TGTGCCGTAGGAACAGGGTTCGGAAACACCATATATTTT | CAVGTGFGNTIYF
TRBJ2-7 | TRBV7-2 | . | TRBD2 | TGTGCCAGCAGCTCCACCGGGACTAGCCGCGAGCAGTACTTC | CASSSTGTSREQYF
TRBJ2-3 | TRBV6-1 | . | . | TGTGCCAGCAGTGGCTCAACAGGGTCAAATACGCAGTATTTT | CASSGSTGSNTQYF